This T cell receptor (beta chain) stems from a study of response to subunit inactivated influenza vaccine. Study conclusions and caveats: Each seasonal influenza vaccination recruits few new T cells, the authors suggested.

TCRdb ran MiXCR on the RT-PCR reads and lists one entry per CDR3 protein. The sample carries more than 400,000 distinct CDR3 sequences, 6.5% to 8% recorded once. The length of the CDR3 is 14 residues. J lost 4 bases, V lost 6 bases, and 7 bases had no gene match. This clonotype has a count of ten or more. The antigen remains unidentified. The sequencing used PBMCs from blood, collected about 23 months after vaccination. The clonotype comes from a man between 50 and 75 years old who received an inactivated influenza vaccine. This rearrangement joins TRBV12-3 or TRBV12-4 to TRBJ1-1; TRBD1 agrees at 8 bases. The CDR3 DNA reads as TGTGCCAGCAGCCCGACAGGGGAGGCCACTGAAGCTTTCTTT. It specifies CASSPTGEATEAFF.